The 32 T cell receptor beta chains below were found in one sample sequenced in a study of CD8 T cells in Susac syndrome. RNA totalling roughly 0.45 to 1 ug underwent reverse transcription with random hexamers. TCRdb re-called the immunoSEQ multiplex PCR reads with MiXCR, one entry per CDR3 protein. Among 140,000 or so distinct CDR3 sequences listed, around 94% were seen once. Sequencing was carried out using CD4+ T cells from PBMCs. The receptor set was obtained from a human donor in good health.

The chain recombines TRBV3-1 with TRBJ2-7; tentative D call: TRBD2 (6 bases). In germline, CDR1 is LGHDT, CDR2 YNNKEL (reference sequence). CDR3 size: 14 residues. The V end lost 4 bases, the J end lost 2 bases, and 12 bases lay between the germline ends. As DNA, the CDR3 is TGTGCCAGCAGCCCCCAAGGAGGGGCCTACGAGCAGTACTTC. It is translated as CASSPQGGAYEQYF.

CDR3 protein: CASSSRRDNYEQYF. For the CDR3, the DNA is TGCGCCAGCAGCTCCAGACGGGACAACTACGAGCAGTACTTC. The chain couples TRBV5-1 to TRBJ2-7; maybe TRBD1 (6 bases). V lost 3 bases to trimming and J lost 3 bases, with 13 bases between them. The CDR3 runs to 14 residues. The germline gives CDR1 SGHRS, CDR2 YFSETQ.

The chain uses TRBV5-5 and TRBJ2-4, with 13 positions matching TRBD2. Germline V CDR1 and CDR2: SGHKS, YYEKEE (reference sequence). Losses at the gene ends were 0 bases for V and 9 bases for J; bases not matched to a gene: 0. The CDR3 consists of 14 residues. The CDR3 nucleotides are TGTGCCAGCAGCTTGGGGACTAGCGGGAGCATTCAGTACTTC. Translating gives CASSLGTSGSIQYF.

V and J are TRBV7-3 and TRBJ2-2, with D unclear. Germline-derived CDR1 and CDR2 are SGHTA and FQGTGA. V dropped 4 bases and J dropped 8 bases, with 17 bases sitting between them. The CDR3 has 15 residues. CDR3 region: CASSSDPTSGGELFF. Written as DNA, the CDR3 is TGTGCCAGCAGCTCCGATCCGACATCCGGGGGGGAGCTGTTTTTT.

The genes are TRBV29-1 and TRBJ2-5; a weak D match, TRBD1 (5 bases). V gave up 6 bases and J gave up 1 base, with 15 bases separating them. The germline gives CDR1 SQVTM, CDR2 ANQGSEA. The CDR3 sequence is 14 residues long. CDR3 amino acids: CSVTGYAAQETQYF. The CDR3 nucleotides read TGCAGCGTAACAGGATATGCCGCCCAAGAGACCCAGTACTTC.

The CDR3 sequence: CASSVWGQGELFF. The CDR3 region has the DNA TGTGCCAGCAGCGTATGGGGGCAGGGGGAGCTGTTTTTT. The chain uses TRBV9 and TRBJ2-2, with a weak D call TRBD1 (6 bases). This CDR3 has 13 residues. CDR1 and CDR2 from the germline V gene are SGDLS and YYNGEE. Deletions cut 1 base from V and 8 bases from J, with 9 bases between.

V usage is TRBV10-3 and J usage is TRBJ2-7, with 7 bases aligning to TRBD2. Germline CDR1 reads ENHRY; CDR2 reads SYGVKD. The CDR3 sequence is 14 residues long. The V and J ends lost 10 bases and 1 base, in that order; junction bases with no gene match: 10. As DNA, the CDR3 is TGTGCCACCCGGGGGGATGCGAGATCCTACGAGCAGTACTTC. It specifies CATRGDARSYEQYF.

V gene TRBV5-4 combines with J gene TRBJ1-3, with a weak D call TRBD1 (6 bases). This CDR3 has 13 residues. Trimming removed 0 bases at V and 6 bases at J, with 7 bases between. CDR1 is SGHNT and CDR2 is YYREEE in the germline V gene (reference sequence). The CDR3 spells CASSLAGVNTIYF. The CDR3 DNA follows: TGTGCCAGCAGCTTGGCAGGGGTAAACACCATATATTTT.

In nucleotides, the CDR3 is TGTGCCTGGAGTTCCAGGAACACTGAAGCTTTCTTT. Translated: CAWSSRNTEAFF. The rearrangement links TRBV30 to TRBJ1-1; no definite D call. The CDR3 length is 12 residues. V shed 2 bases and J shed 1 base, with 5 bases lying between them. Germline values: CDR1 GTSNPN, CDR2 SVGIG (reference sequence).

The chain links TRBV10-2 to TRBJ2-6; D is ambiguous. There are 17 residues in the CDR3. Germline V gene data show CDR1 as WSHSY and CDR2 as SAAADI. V dropped 3 bases and J dropped 0 bases, with 12 bases sitting between them. DNA of the CDR3: TGCGCCAGCAGTGAACAACAGCTCCGCTCTGGGGCCAACGTCCTGACTTTC. This sequence encodes CASSEQQLRSGANVLTF.

This chain uses TRBV6-6 with TRBJ2-7; D call uncertain. V was clipped by 4 bases and J by 5 bases, with 6 bases between them. Germline CDR1 MNHNY, CDR2 SVGAGI (reference sequence). This CDR3 spans 11 amino acids. The CDR3 protein is CASSSHHEQYF. The CDR3 nucleotides are TGTGCCAGCAGTTCCCACCACGAGCAGTACTTC.

This clonotype occurred once. The chain has TRBV5-1 and TRBJ2-2; no firm D call. This CDR3 contains 14 residues. V lost 3 bases, J lost 3 bases, and 9 bases lay in between. Germline V lookup: CDR1 SGHRS, CDR2 YFSETQ. This chain's CDR3 is CASSSGGDTGELFF. The CDR3 nucleotides read TGCGCCAGCAGCTCCGGCGGAGACACCGGGGAGCTGTTTTTT.

The sample holds one count of this clonotype. The chain joins TRBV9 to TRBJ1-2; D call uncertain. Germline V CDR1 and CDR2: SGDLS, YYNGEE. The CDR3 covers 15 residues. Trimming stripped 0 bases from V and 3 bases from J, with 12 bases between. CDR3 loop: CASSVGVGRYYGYTF. CDR3 bases: TGTGCCAGCAGCGTAGGGGTGGGCCGTTACTATGGCTACACCTTC.

This clonotype turned up a few times. The chain links TRBV5-1 to TRBJ2-2; 7 nucleotides match TRBD1. The CDR3 runs to 15 residues. Germline lookup yields CDR1 SGHRS and CDR2 YFSETQ. Trimming removed 6 bases from V and 1 base from J; junction bases left unmatched: 6. CDR3 sequence (DNA): TGCGCCAGCACCCACCGGGACAGGAACACCGGGGAGCTGTTTTTT. Translated: CASTHRDRNTGELFF. The full variable domain, with the rest looked up from reference TRBV5-1 and TRBJ2-2, is KAGVTQTPRYLIKTRGQQVTLSCSPISGHRSVSWYQQTPGQGLQFLFEYFSETQRNKGNFPGRFSGRQFSNSRSEMNVSTLELGDSALYLCASTHRDRNTGELFFGEGSRLTVL.

This clonotype was seen only once. The rearrangement uses TRBV7-9 and TRBJ2-7, with a possible D match to TRBD2 (5 bases). The CDR3 has 15 residues. Germline loops: CDR1 SEHNR, CDR2 FQNEAQ (reference sequence). The ends were cut back, 1 base at V and 2 bases at J, with 12 bases in the middle. The CDR3 sequence: CASSLGASRAYEQYF. As DNA, the CDR3 is TGTGCCAGCAGCTTAGGGGCTAGCCGGGCCTACGAGCAGTACTTC.

The chain has TRBV5-1 and TRBJ2-2; D may be TRBD1 (5 bases). This CDR3 has 14 residues. V lost 5 bases to trimming and J lost 1 base, with 9 bases between them. Germline V lookup: CDR1 SGHRS, CDR2 YFSETQ. The CDR3 region has the DNA TGCGCCAGCAGGCTCGGACAGAACACCGGGGAGCTGTTTTTT. This gives the protein CASRLGQNTGELFF.

This chain joins TRBV19 and TRBJ1-5; D unresolved. Deletions cut 5 bases from V and 3 bases from J, with 8 bases between. The CDR3 is 13 residues long. Germline V CDR1 and CDR2: LNHDA, SQIVND (reference sequence). Here the CDR3 reads CASSRKPNQPQHF. The CDR3 coding sequence is TGTGCCAGTAGTCGAAAGCCCAATCAGCCCCAGCATTTT. The whole variable domain, remainder taken from reference TRBV19 and TRBJ1-5, is DGGITQSPKYLFRKEGQNVTLSCEQNLNHDAMYWYRQDPGQGLRLIYYSQIVNDFQKGDIAEGYSVSREKKESFPLTVTSAQKNPTAFYLCASSRKPNQPQHFGDGTRLSIL.

The chain carries TRBV28 and TRBJ1-4; D is unclear. This CDR3 has 15 residues. Germline V gene lookup returns CDR1 MDHEN and CDR2 SYDVKM. V lost 5 bases and J lost 17, with 27 bases in between. CDR3 nucleotides: TGTGCCAGCAGTACAATGCGGACGGACTTGAGGAGGAGTTTTTTT. Its protein is CASSTMRTDLRRSFF. Full variable domain (remainder filled in from reference TRBV28 and TRBJ1-4): DVKVTQSSRYLVKRTGEKVFLECVQDMDHENMFWYRQDPGLGLRLIYFSYDVKMKEKGDIPEGYSVSREKKERFSLILESASTNQTSMYLCASSTMRTDLRRSFFGSGTQLSVL.

The chain has TRBV2 and TRBJ1-2; D gene uncertain. The CDR3 consists of 12 residues. Trimming stripped 6 bases from V and 0 bases from J, with 5 bases between. Germline V gene data show CDR1 as SNHLY and CDR2 as FYNNEI. CDR3 nucleotide sequence: TGTGCCAGCAGCCCCGCTAACTATGGCTACACCTTC. Amino acids: CASSPANYGYTF.

The chain employs TRBV7-8 and TRBJ2-7; TRBD2 matches at 13 bases. The CDR3 is 18 residues long. With V trimmed by 2 bases and J by 5 bases, 12 bases remained unmatched. Germline loops: CDR1 SGHVS, CDR2 FQNEAQ. For the CDR3, the DNA is TGTGCCAGCAGCTTAAACGGACTCCGGACTAGCGGGAGAAACGAGCAGTACTTC. Its protein product is CASSLNGLRTSGRNEQYF.

The genes are TRBV3-1 and TRBJ2-5; 7 bases are a match to TRBD2. CDR3 length: 14 amino acids. Germline assignment: CDR1 LGHDT and CDR2 YNNKEL (reference sequence). The J segment lost 5 bases and the V segment lost 5 bases, leaving 8 bases of the junction unmatched. The CDR3 nucleotides read TGTGCCAGCAGCATGACTATTAGCGGGGAGACCCAGTACTTC. It yields the protein CASSMTISGETQYF.

The chain couples TRBV12-3 or TRBV12-4 to TRBJ2-7; D might be TRBD2 (6 bases). With 3 bases removed from V and 3 bases from J, the gap between germline ends came to 9 bases. The CDR3 contains 13 residues. The CDR3 loop reads CASSFGRGYEQYF. The CDR3, as DNA: TGTGCCAGCAGTTTTGGGCGGGGCTACGAGCAGTACTTC.

This rearrangement joins TRBV4-1 to TRBJ1-5, with D perhaps TRBD1 (5 bases). Trimming pared 0 bases from V and 12 bases from J, leaving 15 bases between. This CDR3 region has 14 residues. The germline CDR1 and CDR2 sequences are MGHRA and YSYEKL. The CDR3 nucleotides read TGCGCCAGCAGCCAAGATCCCGACCTGGGGGGCCAGCATTTT. Amino acids: CASSQDPDLGGQHF.

The chain carries TRBV27 and TRBJ2-7, with 8 bases identical to TRBD2. Unmatched junction bases numbered 6, after V lost 1 base and J lost 4 bases. Germline assignment: CDR1 MNHEY and CDR2 SMNVEV (reference sequence). This CDR3 is built from 15 residues. DNA for the CDR3: TGTGCCAGCAGTTTATTAGCGGGGCAAGGGTACGAGCAGTACTTC. Translating it yields CASSLLAGQGYEQYF.

This clonotype was detected only once. This sequence joins TRBV6-1 and TRBJ1-1, with D maybe TRBD1 (5 bases). Trimming shortened V by 6 bases and J by 12 bases, and 20 bases separated the two germline ends. Per germline, CDR1 MNHNS and CDR2 SASEGT. The length of the CDR3 is 13 residues. The CDR3 sequence is CASSGSGRRETFF. The CDR3 DNA reads TGTGCCAGCAGCGGATCAGGGAGGCGGGAAACTTTCTTT.

The J gene is TRBJ2-7, the V gene TRBV11-3; D perhaps matches TRBD2 (5 bases). The V end lost 6 bases, the J end lost 4 bases, and 19 bases lay between the germline ends. The CDR3 covers 15 residues. Germline V lookup: CDR1 SGHNT, CDR2 YENEEA. This CDR3 reads CASSPGRDGDYEQYF. CDR3 DNA sequence: TGTGCCAGCAGTCCGGGCCGTGACGGGGATTACGAGCAGTACTTC.

Concerning this clonotype itself: Germline and junction disagree at one end, which may indicate a read error. The chain uses TRBV5-1 and TRBJ2-7, with a possible D match to TRBD2 (6 bases). CDR3 length: 14 amino acids. CDR1 is SGHRS, CDR2 YFSETQ, per germline. The CDR3 DNA sequence: TGCGCCAGCAGCTTGGGGGGGGATTTGGCAGCACAGATCTTC. This codes for CASSLGGDLAAQIF. The full variable domain, its missing parts supplied by reference TRBV5-1 and TRBJ2-7, is KAGVTQTPRYLIKTRGQQVTLSCSPISGHRSVSWYQQTPGQGLQFLFEYFSETQRNKGNFPGRFSGRQFSNSRSEMNVSTLELGDSALYLCASSLGGDLAAQIFGPGTRLTVT.

The J gene is TRBJ2-1, the V gene TRBV24-1, with 10 bases lining up with TRBD2. This CDR3 has 16 amino acids. Germline loops: CDR1 KGHDR, CDR2 SFDVKD. Trimming at V came to 4 bases and at J to 0 bases, leaving 2 bases not matched to a gene. This CDR3 is CATSEWTSGSYNEQFF. The CDR3 nucleotides are TGTGCCACCAGTGAGTGGACTAGCGGCTCCTACAATGAGCAGTTCTTC.

This rearrangement joins TRBV28 to TRBJ1-4, with a weak D call TRBD1 (5 bases). The CDR3 extends over 15 amino acids. Trimming removed 6 bases from V and 8 bases from J, with 19 bases in between. Germline lookup yields CDR1 MDHEN and CDR2 SYDVKM. In DNA form, the CDR3 reads TGTGCCAGCAGCTTCCCGGGACGGCCCATGGAAAAACTGTTTTTT. Translation gives CASSFPGRPMEKLFF.

Here the CDR3 reads CAWSIRGVLSNEQFF. In DNA form, the CDR3 reads TGTGCCTGGAGTATTCGAGGGGTCCTCAGTAATGAGCAGTTCTTC. This chain connects TRBV30 to TRBJ2-1; the D gene could be TRBD1 or TRBD2 (5 bases each). The germline V gene has CDR1 GTSNPN and CDR2 SVGIG (reference sequence). The CDR3 loop spans 15 amino acids. V lost 2 bases and J 7 bases, leaving 18 bases between the germline ends.

The chain employs TRBV24-1 and TRBJ2-7; 7 positions match TRBD1. CDR3 length equals 15 residues. J was trimmed by 2 bases and V by 4 bases; bases with no gene match: 7. The germline V gene has CDR1 KGHDR and CDR2 SFDVKD. DNA of the CDR3: TGTGCCACCAGTGACCCCGGGACAGAGACCTACGAGCAGTACTTC. Residues: CATSDPGTETYEQYF.

The chain combines TRBV12-3 or TRBV12-4 with TRBJ2-4, with 8 bases lining up with TRBD1. V trimming: 10 bases; J trimming: 1 base; junction bases outside the gene matches: 15. This CDR3 region has 17 residues. The CDR3, as DNA: TGTGCCATCTCGACAGGGGCCTTTATAAGGGCCAAAAACATTCAGTACTTC. Residues: CAISTGAFIRAKNIQYF.